One and the same sample provided the 9 T cell receptor beta chains below, sequenced in a study of T cell repertoires in cytomegalovirus infection. What these receptors recognize is not known. TCRdb re-called the reads through MiXCR, storing one row per CDR3 protein. The table includes around 430,000 distinct CDR3 sequences, about 39% detected once. Material: cultured PBMCs, obtained from culture after CMV antigen stimulation. All receptors derive from a human donor in good health (CMV status not recorded). Some clones in this sample may be carry-over from other donors' samples.

Here the CDR3 DNA reads TGTGCCAGCAGTGCACTAGCGGGGCGCCGGGGTAGCAATGAGCAGTTCTTC. It translates to CASSALAGRRGSNEQFF. The chain couples TRBV6-1 to TRBJ2-1; the match to TRBD2 covers 10 bases. With 4 bases clipped from V and 6 bases from J, the junction kept 12 bases outside the gene matches. Germline V gene sequence: CDR1 MNHNS, CDR2 SASEGT. CDR3 size: 17 residues.

The rearrangement uses TRBV6-1 and TRBJ2-7; D may be TRBD1 (5 bases). Germline V gene sequence: CDR1 MNHNS, CDR2 SASEGT. The CDR3 has 14 amino acids. Trimming removed 4 bases at V and 1 base at J, with 11 bases between. CDR3: CASSAPRESYEQYF. The DNA for the CDR3 is TGTGCCAGCAGTGCCCCCAGGGAATCCTACGAGCAGTACTTC.

The CDR3 nucleotides read TGTGCCATCAGTGAGTGGCCCGGGACAGACATCACCGGGGAGCTGTTTTTT. It is translated as CAISEWPGTDITGELFF. The chain employs TRBV10-3 and TRBJ2-2; the match to TRBD1 covers 7 bases. The V gene's germline CDR1 is ENHRY and CDR2 SYGVKD. The CDR3 runs 17 residues. V shed 1 base, J shed 4 bases, and the junction held 9 bases outside the gene matches.

The chain employs TRBV7-2 and TRBJ2-7; TRBD1 matches 11 bases. The CDR3 spans 16 residues. Germline loops: CDR1 SGHTA, CDR2 FQGNSA. Germline trimming cut 2 bases from V and 2 bases from J; bases unmatched to any gene: 5. The CDR3 sequence: CASSLPSGQGAYEQYF. For the CDR3, the DNA is TGTGCCAGCAGCTTACCCTCGGGACAGGGGGCCTACGAGCAGTACTTC.

This clonotype came up once. The gene calls are TRBV18 and TRBJ2-7; 9 positions agree with TRBD1. The CDR3 totals 12 residues. V shed 7 bases, J shed 5 bases, and the junction held 3 bases outside the gene matches. CDR1 is KGHSH and CDR2 is LQKENI in the germline V gene. For the CDR3, the DNA is TGTGCCAGCTGGACAGGGGTGAACGAGCAGTACTTC. Translating gives CASWTGVNEQYF.

This clonotype was seen a handful of times. This chain connects TRBV11-2 to TRBJ2-2, with 7 bases fitting TRBD1. The ends lost 1 base at V and 2 bases at J; junction bases unmatched: 4. The CDR3 is 16 amino acids. Germline lookup yields CDR1 SGHAT and CDR2 FQNNGV. Here the CDR3 DNA reads TGTGCCAGCAGCTTAGTCCCAGGGGGTAACACCGGGGAGCTGTTTTTT. This codes for CASSLVPGGNTGELFF. Full variable domain (missing parts from reference TRBV11-2 and TRBJ2-2): EAGVAQSPRYKIIEKRQSVAFWCNPISGHATLYWYQQILGQGPKLLIQFQNNGVVDDSQLPKDRFSAERLKGVDSTLKIQPAKLEDSAVYLCASSLVPGGNTGELFFGEGSRLTVL.

The J gene is TRBJ2-7, the V gene TRBV4-1, with no clear D. This CDR3 contains 16 residues. V lost 4 bases, J lost 3 bases, and 19 bases lay in between. Germline V CDR1 and CDR2: MGHRA, YSYEKL. The CDR3, as DNA: TGCGCCAGCAGCCTCCTCGGAAGGGTAGGGCACTACGAGCAGTACTTC. Its protein is CASSLLGRVGHYEQYF.

The chain joins TRBV20-1 to TRBJ2-5, with D possibly matching TRBD1 (6 bases). The ends were cut back, 6 bases at V and 1 base at J, with 18 bases in the middle. The germline CDR1 and CDR2 sequences are DFQATT and SNEGSKA (reference sequence). The length of the CDR3 is 15 residues. The CDR3, as DNA: TGCAGTGCGATCAGGACAGCAGGTGTCCAAGAGACCCAGTACTTC. It translates to CSAIRTAGVQETQYF.

In this sample, this clonotype turned up many times. The gene calls are TRBV12-3 or TRBV12-4 and TRBJ1-3; 8 nucleotides line up with TRBD1. There are 14 residues in the CDR3. V shed 3 bases and J 8 bases; nucleotides not matched to a gene: 6. The chain's CDR3 is CASSLRQGSDTIYF. CDR3 DNA: TGTGCCAGCAGTTTGAGACAGGGGAGTGACACCATATATTTT.